The subject of this entry is one T cell receptor beta chain. The antigen is undetermined. This entry belongs to a study of cytomegalovirus exposure and HLA in healthy donors. Findings of the study overall: In a later analysis, at a false discovery rate of 0.05, approximately 16,000 TCR beta sequences matched HLA alleles.

V was cut by 6 bases and J by 5 bases, with 16 bases left in between. The CDR3 is 15 residues long. Per germline, CDR1 MNHNS and CDR2 SASEGT. Researchers ran the PCR with 60 Vbeta and 13 Jbeta primers. In the original processing: Approximately 79 million unique TCR beta chains, about 10 million of them shared, were counted by a later analysis. Profiling relied on immunoSEQ multiplex PCR, and the TCRdb table lists in-frame clones only, not all of them. Clonal size and the V and J genes are those of that table, whereas D and trimming came from the DNA. The sample includes roughly 230,000 clones, about 88% of them seen just once.

The TCR was taken from a girl aged 2 to 9 in good health and CMV-seronegative. This chain joins TRBV6-1 and TRBJ2-2; a possible D gene is TRBD2 (6 bases). Material for sequencing was PBMCs. CDR3 region: CASSTTGGWTGELFF. CDR3 in DNA: TGTGCCAGCAGCACCACCGGGGGTTGGACCGGGGAGCTGTTTTTT.